This is a list of T cell receptor beta chains from one sample in a study of tumor-infiltrating lymphocytes in primary liver carcinoma. One entry per CDR3 protein results from TCRdb running MiXCR on the multiplex PCR reads. The sample contains 300,000 to 350,000 distinct CDR3 sequences, about 65% of which appear only once. Sample: peripheral blood. Receptors originate from a man in his forties with primary liver carcinoma and hepatitis B virus infection. Each CDR3 is given with its conserved first and last residue. The D gene is left open where the match is weak. Size is omitted from some rows. Given values are once, few, many or a class for expanded clones.

clone_size: .
j_call: TRBJ1-5
v_call: TRBV25-1
d_call: .
cdr3_nt: TGTGCCAGCAGTGGAGGGGTGTACAATCAGCCCCAGCATTTT
cdr3_aa: CASSGGVYNQPQHF

clone_size: .
j_call: TRBJ2-3
v_call: TRBV5-4
d_call: TRBD2
cdr3_nt: TGTGTCATCAGCGAAACCGGGACTAGAAGGGATACGCAGTATTTT
cdr3_aa: CVISETGTRRDTQYF

clone_size: .
j_call: TRBJ1-2
v_call: TRBV29-1
d_call: TRBD1
cdr3_nt: TGCAGCACTCGGGACAGGGGATATGGCTACACCTTC
cdr3_aa: CSTRDRGYGYTF

clone_size: .
j_call: TRBJ1-1
v_call: TRBV11-2
d_call: .
cdr3_nt: TGTGCCAGCAGCTTAAGACAGGCCGAAACTGAAGCTTTCTTT
cdr3_aa: CASSLRQAETEAFF

clone_size: .
j_call: TRBJ2-1
v_call: TRBV6-1
d_call: TRBD2
cdr3_nt: TGTGCCAGCAGTGAAGTAGCGGGAGGGTCCTACAATGAGCAGTTCTTC
cdr3_aa: CASSEVAGGSYNEQFF

clone_size: .
j_call: TRBJ2-3
v_call: TRBV7-9
d_call: .
cdr3_nt: TGTGCCAGCAGCTCAAACCGGGTCCAGCGAATAGATACGCAGTATTTT
cdr3_aa: CASSSNRVQRIDTQYF

clone_size: .
j_call: TRBJ2-4
v_call: TRBV11-2
d_call: .
cdr3_nt: TGTGCCAGCAGTTCCCGCCTAGCCAAAAACATTCGGTACTTC
cdr3_aa: CASSSRLAKNIRYF

clone_size: .
j_call: TRBJ2-1
v_call: TRBV29-1
d_call: .
cdr3_nt: TGCAGCGTTGAATACTGGGGGGTGGAGCAGTTCTTC
cdr3_aa: CSVEYWGVEQFF

clone_size: many
j_call: TRBJ2-3
v_call: TRBV4-3
d_call: .
cdr3_nt: TGCGCCAGCAGCCAAGATGCTAGCAGCACAGATACGCAGTATTTT
cdr3_aa: CASSQDASSTDTQYF

clone_size: few
j_call: TRBJ1-5
v_call: TRBV6-6
d_call: TRBD1
cdr3_nt: TGTGCCAGCAGTAGGACAGGGGATGGCAATCAGCCCCAGCATTTT
cdr3_aa: CASSRTGDGNQPQHF

clone_size: .
j_call: TRBJ2-1
v_call: TRBV12-3/TRBV12-4
d_call: .
cdr3_nt: TGTGCCAGCAGTCAATCGCTTGGGGGTAAAAATGAGCAGTTCTTC
cdr3_aa: CASSQSLGGKNEQFF

clone_size: many
j_call: TRBJ1-2
v_call: TRBV10-3
d_call: TRBD1
cdr3_nt: TGTGCCATCAGTGCGACAGGGTCGGACGGATATGGCTACACCTTC
cdr3_aa: CAISATGSDGYGYTF

clone_size: .
j_call: TRBJ2-3
v_call: TRBV7-9
d_call: .
cdr3_nt: TGTGCCAGCAGCTTAGCGCAGGGGCTGACAGATACGCAGTATTTT
cdr3_aa: CASSLAQGLTDTQYF

clone_size: once
j_call: TRBJ2-7
v_call: TRBV7-8
d_call: TRBD2
cdr3_nt: TGTGCCAGCAGCTTAGAGACTAGCGTTTACGAGCAGTACTTC
cdr3_aa: CASSLETSVYEQYF

clone_size: few
j_call: TRBJ2-7
v_call: TRBV30
d_call: TRBD2
cdr3_nt: TGTGCCTGGAGTAACCAGGGAGGGTTCTACGAGCAGTACTTC
cdr3_aa: CAWSNQGGFYEQYF